A selection of T cell receptor beta chains follows, all from one sample in a study of cytomegalovirus exposure and HLA in healthy donors. Data came from immunoSEQ multiplex PCR; TCRdb stores just in-frame clones and leaves some out. The table shows approximately 110,000 clones, with about two thirds occurring only once. The sample consisted of PBMCs. Receptors originate from a man aged 60-69 years in good health and CMV-seropositive. Both conserved end residues are part of each CDR3. D genes are given only for firm matches. Size is stated for part of the rows, as once, few or many counts, or as a class when the clone is expanded.

>15|TRBD1|few|TRBJ1-5|TRBV7-2
TGTGCCAGCAGCCAGAAGACAGGGGGCAATCAGCCCCAGCATTTT
CASSQKTGGNQPQHF
>12|.|.|TRBJ2-5|TRBV28
TGTGCCAGCAGTACGAACCGGGACTTCTATAACTTC
CASSTNRDFYNF
>15|.|.|TRBJ1-2|TRBV10-3
TGTGCCATCAGTGTATCGGGCGGGATTATCTATGGCTACACCTTC
CAISVSGGIIYGYTF
>16|TRBD2|.|TRBJ2-2|TRBV4-2
TGTGCCAGCAGCCTGATGCGGGGGGGCCGGGGCGGGGAGCTGTTTTTT
CASSLMRGGRGGELFF
>17|TRBD1|.|TRBJ2-5|TRBV7-6
TGTGCCAGCAGCTCCGGACAGGGGGGGACTAAACAAGAGACCCAGTACTTC
CASSSGQGGTKQETQYF
>17|TRBD1|once|TRBJ1-4|TRBV9
TGTGCCAGCAGCTTAAAGGTACAGGGGGCTTATAGTGAAAAACTGTTTTTT
CASSLKVQGAYSEKLFF
>16|.|.|TRBJ2-1|TRBV6-8
TGTGCCAGCAGTTACCCTATCACCTGCTCCTACAATGAGCAGTTCTTC
CASSYPITCSYNEQFF
>14|TRBD1|.|TRBJ1-3|TRBV5-6
TGTGCCAGCAGGGGGACAGTCTCTGGAGACACCATATATTTT
CASRGTVSGDTIYF
>14|.|once|TRBJ2-3|TRBV4-2
TGTGCCAGCAGCCAGGTAACCGAGGCAGATACGCAGTATTTT
CASSQVTEADTQYF
>16|.|.|TRBJ1-6|TRBV2
TGTGCCAGCACTACTACAGGGTCCCTGAATAATTCACCCCTCCACTTT
CASTTTGSLNNSPLHF
>12|.|.|TRBJ2-2|TRBV19
TGTGCCAGTAGTATAAGCGCCGGGGAGCTGTTTTTT
CASSISAGELFF
>13|.|.|TRBJ1-2|TRBV2
TGTGCCATTACACCGGGACATAACTATGGCTACACCTTC
CAITPGHNYGYTF
>14|.|.|TRBJ2-3|TRBV5-1
TGCGCCAGCAGCTTGGCCAGGGCTGGAGATACGCAGTATTTT
CASSLARAGDTQYF
>12|.|.|TRBJ1-4|TRBV29-1
TGCAGCGTTGCCCGGGTGGGTGAAAAACTGTTTTTT
CSVARVGEKLFF
>14|.|.|TRBJ1-1|TRBV18
TGTGCCAGCTCACCATTCACACAGAACACTGAAGCTTTCTTT
CASSPFTQNTEAFF
>14|.|.|TRBJ1-6|TRBV9
TGTGCCAGCAGTGCCGCAGGACTTAATTCACCCCTCCACTTT
CASSAAGLNSPLHF
>16|TRBD2|.|TRBJ2-5|TRBV13
TGTGCCAGCAGCTCCGACCTAGCGGGGGGGCCGGTGACCCAGTACTTC
CASSSDLAGGPVTQYF
>14|TRBD1|.|TRBJ2-7|TRBV6-1
TGTGCCAGCAGGATCCGGACAGGGTACTACGAGCAGTACTTC
CASRIRTGYYEQYF
>16|TRBD1|.|TRBJ1-2|TRBV9
TGTGCCAGCAGCGTGGCCGGGACAGGGTGGGTCTATGGCTACACCTTC
CASSVAGTGWVYGYTF
>11|.|.|TRBJ2-3|TRBV2
TGTGCCAGCAGTGATGGGGGCGTGCAGTATTTT
CASSDGGVQYF
>16|TRBD1|.|TRBJ1-4|TRBV4-2
TGTGCCAGCAGCAAGACAGGGGGCGCAACTAATGAAAAACTGTTTTTT
CASSKTGGATNEKLFF
>14|.|.|TRBJ1-2|TRBV28
TGTGCCAGCAGGGTTCCGGGTTCGGCCTATGGCTACACCTTC
CASRVPGSAYGYTF